This TCR beta chain was identified during a study of CD8 T cells in ankylosing spondylitis. This clonotype has just a few counts. Its cognate antigen is unknown. Using its own MiXCR run on the 5' RACE reads, TCRdb lists one record per CDR3 protein. The data show 350,000 to 450,000 distinct CDR3 sequences, with around 26% seen just once and approximately 1% held by the top ten. Study-wide results and limits: Earlier reports found some motif variants in synovial fluid and blood in reactive arthritis. Reports say disease-linked clones showed up significantly more in matched ankylosing spondylitis synovial fluid. Under 10 highly homologous variants formed a TCR beta motif that appeared characteristic of ankylosing spondylitis blood.

The clonotype was recovered from a male donor with ankylosing spondylitis. Sequenced material: blood, either unsorted or a sorted T cell fraction (not recorded which).

CDR3 residues: CSVDPSTDTQYF. The CDR3 nucleotides are TGCAGCGTTGACCCGAGCACAGATACGCAGTATTTT. This chain connects TRBV29-1 to TRBJ2-3, with D unresolved. V was cut by 3 bases and J by 0 bases, with 4 bases left in between. CDR3 size: 12 residues. Germline values: CDR1 SQVTM, CDR2 ANQGSEA.